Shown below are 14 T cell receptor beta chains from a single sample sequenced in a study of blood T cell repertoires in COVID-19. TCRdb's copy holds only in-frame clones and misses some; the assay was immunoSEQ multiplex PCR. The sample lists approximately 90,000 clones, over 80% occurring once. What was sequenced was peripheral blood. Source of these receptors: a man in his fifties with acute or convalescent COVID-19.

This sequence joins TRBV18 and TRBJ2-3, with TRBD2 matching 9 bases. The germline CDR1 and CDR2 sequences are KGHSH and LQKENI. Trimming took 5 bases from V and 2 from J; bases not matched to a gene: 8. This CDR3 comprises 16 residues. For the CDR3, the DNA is TGTGCCAGCTCAAACTTGGCTAGCGGGGCCACAGATACGCAGTATTTT. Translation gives CASSNLASGATDTQYF.

CDR3 coding DNA: TGTGCCAGCAGCGACCGTGGACAGGGGCGGACTGAAGCTTTCTTT. Its protein product is CASSDRGQGRTEAFF. The chain carries TRBV6-2 or TRBV6-3 and TRBJ1-1, with 9 nucleotides matching TRBD1. V lost 6 bases to trimming and J lost 5 bases; unmatched junction nucleotides: 10. This CDR3 has 15 residues. Germline-derived CDR1 and CDR2 are MNHEY and SVGEGT.

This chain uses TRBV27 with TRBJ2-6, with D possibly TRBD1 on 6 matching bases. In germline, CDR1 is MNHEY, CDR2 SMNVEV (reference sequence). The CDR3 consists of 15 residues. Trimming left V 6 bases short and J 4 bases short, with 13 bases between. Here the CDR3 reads CASSLGQPGANVLTF. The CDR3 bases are TGTGCCAGCAGCCTCGGACAGCCGGGGGCCAACGTCCTGACTTTC.

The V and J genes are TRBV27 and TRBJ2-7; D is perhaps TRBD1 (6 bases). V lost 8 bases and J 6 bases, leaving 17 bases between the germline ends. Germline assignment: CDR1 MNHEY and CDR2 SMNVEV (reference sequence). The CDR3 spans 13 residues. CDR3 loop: CASRHRGTGEQYF. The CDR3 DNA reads TGTGCCAGCCGACATAGGGGGACGGGCGAGCAGTACTTC.

This CDR3 is CASSYPRTGRSQPQHF. The CDR3 coding sequence is TGTGCCAGCAGTTACCCACGGACAGGGCGGAGTCAGCCCCAGCATTTT. This chain uses TRBV6-2 or TRBV6-3 with TRBJ1-5; TRBD1 aligns across 8 bases. With V trimmed by 2 bases and J by 6 bases, 9 bases remained unmatched. The CDR3 sequence is 16 residues long. Germline V gene data show CDR1 as MNHEY and CDR2 as SVGEGT.

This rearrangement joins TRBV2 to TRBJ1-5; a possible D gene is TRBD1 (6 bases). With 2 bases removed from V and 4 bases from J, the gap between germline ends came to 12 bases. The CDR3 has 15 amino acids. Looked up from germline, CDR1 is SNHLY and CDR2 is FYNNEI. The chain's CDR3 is CASSESGGPNQPQHF. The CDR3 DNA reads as TGTGCCAGCAGTGAATCGGGGGGGCCAAATCAGCCCCAGCATTTT.

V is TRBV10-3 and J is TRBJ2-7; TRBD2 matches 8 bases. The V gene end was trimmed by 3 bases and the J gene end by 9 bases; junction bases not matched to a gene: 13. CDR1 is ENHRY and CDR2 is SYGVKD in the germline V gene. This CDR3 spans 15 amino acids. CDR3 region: CAISDRSGGPRGQYF. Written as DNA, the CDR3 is TGTGCCATCAGTGATCGGAGCGGGGGACCCAGGGGGCAGTACTTC.

The CDR3: CASSGATGELFF. The CDR3 DNA is TGCGCCAGCAGTGGCGCCACCGGGGAGCTGTTTTTT. The chain carries TRBV10-1 and TRBJ2-2; D unclear. Germline loops: CDR1 WNHNN, CDR2 SYGVQD (reference sequence). V lost 4 bases to trimming and J lost 4 bases, with 4 bases between them. The CDR3 has 12 residues.

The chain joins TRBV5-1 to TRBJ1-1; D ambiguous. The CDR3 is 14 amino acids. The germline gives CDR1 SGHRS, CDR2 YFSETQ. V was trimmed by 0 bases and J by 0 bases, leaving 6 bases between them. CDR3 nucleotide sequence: TGCGCCAGCAGCTTGGACAGTGTGAACACTGAAGCTTTCTTT. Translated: CASSLDSVNTEAFF. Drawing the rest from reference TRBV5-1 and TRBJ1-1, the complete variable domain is KAGVTQTPRYLIKTRGQQVTLSCSPISGHRSVSWYQQTPGQGLQFLFEYFSETQRNKGNFPGRFSGRQFSNSRSEMNVSTLELGDSALYLCASSLDSVNTEAFFGQGTRLTVV.

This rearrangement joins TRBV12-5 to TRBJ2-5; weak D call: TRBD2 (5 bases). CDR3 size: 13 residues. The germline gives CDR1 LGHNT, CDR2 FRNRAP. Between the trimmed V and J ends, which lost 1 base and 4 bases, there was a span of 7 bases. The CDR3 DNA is TGTGCTAGTGGTTTGGGGGCGGGAGAGACCCAGTACTTC. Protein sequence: CASGLGAGETQYF. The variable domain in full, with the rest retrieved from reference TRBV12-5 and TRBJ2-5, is DARVTQTPRHKVTEMGQEVTMRCQPILGHNTVFWYRQTMMQGLELLAYFRNRAPLDDSGMPKDRFSAEMPDATLATLKIQPSEPRDSAVYFCASGLGAGETQYFGPGTRLLVL.

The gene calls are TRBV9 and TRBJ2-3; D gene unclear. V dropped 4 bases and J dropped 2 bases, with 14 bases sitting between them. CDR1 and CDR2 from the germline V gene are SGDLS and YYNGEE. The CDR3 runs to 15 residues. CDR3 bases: TGTGCCAGCAGCAGTGACCCCAGGTCCACAGATACGCAGTATTTT. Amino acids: CASSSDPRSTDTQYF.

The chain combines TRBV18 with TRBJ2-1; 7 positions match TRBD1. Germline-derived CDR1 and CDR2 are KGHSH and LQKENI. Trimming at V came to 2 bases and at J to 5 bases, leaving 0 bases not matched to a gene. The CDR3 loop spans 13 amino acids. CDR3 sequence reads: CASSPGTDNEQFF. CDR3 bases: TGTGCCAGCTCACCAGGGACAGACAATGAGCAGTTCTTC.

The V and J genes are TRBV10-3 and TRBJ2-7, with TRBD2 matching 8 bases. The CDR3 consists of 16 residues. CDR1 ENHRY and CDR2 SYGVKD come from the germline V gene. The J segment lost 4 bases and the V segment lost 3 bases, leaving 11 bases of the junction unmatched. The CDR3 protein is CAISDSGRARVYEQYF. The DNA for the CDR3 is TGTGCCATCAGTGATTCCGGGAGGGCCAGAGTTTACGAGCAGTACTTC.

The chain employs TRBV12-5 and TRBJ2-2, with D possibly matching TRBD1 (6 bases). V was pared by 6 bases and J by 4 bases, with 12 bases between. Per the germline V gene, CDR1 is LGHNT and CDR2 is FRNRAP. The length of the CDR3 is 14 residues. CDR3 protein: CASGMDSRTGELFF. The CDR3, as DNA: TGTGCTAGTGGGATGGACAGCCGCACCGGGGAGCTGTTTTTT.